Sequencing of this T cell receptor beta chain was carried out in a study of T cells in tuberculosis. About the study: In South Africa, adults with active tuberculosis were compared with IGRA-negative and latently infected IGRA-positive adolescents.

Sequenced by immunoSEQ multiplex PCR; TCRdb stores in-frame clones only, minus some. The sample carries around 29,000 clones, over 90% recorded once. This CDR3 is built from 14 residues. The V end was cut by 4 bases, the J end by 3 bases, with 13 bases between. Germline V gene data show CDR1 as PRHDT and CDR2 as FYEKMQ (reference sequence). This receptor was obtained from a donor between 10 and 35 years old with latent tuberculosis or without tuberculosis infection. V and J are TRBV13 and TRBJ2-7; a weak D match, TRBD2 (5 bases). The source material was PBMCs. The CDR3 loop is CASSYGLKHYEQYF. The CDR3 nucleotides are TGTGCCAGCAGCTACGGACTGAAACACTACGAGCAGTACTTC.